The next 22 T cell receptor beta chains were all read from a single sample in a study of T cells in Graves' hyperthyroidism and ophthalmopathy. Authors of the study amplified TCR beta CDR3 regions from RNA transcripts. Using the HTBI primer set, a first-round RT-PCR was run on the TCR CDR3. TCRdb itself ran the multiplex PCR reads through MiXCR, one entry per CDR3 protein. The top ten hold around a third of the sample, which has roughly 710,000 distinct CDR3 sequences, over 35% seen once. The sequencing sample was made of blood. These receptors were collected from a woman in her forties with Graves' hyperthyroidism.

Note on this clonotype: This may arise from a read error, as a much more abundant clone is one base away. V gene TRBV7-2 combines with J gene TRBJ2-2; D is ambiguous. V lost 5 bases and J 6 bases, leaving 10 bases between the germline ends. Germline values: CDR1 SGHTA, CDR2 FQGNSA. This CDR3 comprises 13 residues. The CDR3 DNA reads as TGTGCCAGCAGCCCCATTGCGGCCGGGGAGCTGTTTTTT. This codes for CASSPIAAGELFF.

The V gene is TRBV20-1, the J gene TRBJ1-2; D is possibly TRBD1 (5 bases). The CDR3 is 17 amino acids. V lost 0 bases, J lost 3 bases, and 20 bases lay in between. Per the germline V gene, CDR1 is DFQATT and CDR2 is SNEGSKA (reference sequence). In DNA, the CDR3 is TGCAGTGCTAGAGATAGTGGGACGGCACCCGGGGACTATGGCTACACCTTC. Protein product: CSARDSGTAPGDYGYTF.

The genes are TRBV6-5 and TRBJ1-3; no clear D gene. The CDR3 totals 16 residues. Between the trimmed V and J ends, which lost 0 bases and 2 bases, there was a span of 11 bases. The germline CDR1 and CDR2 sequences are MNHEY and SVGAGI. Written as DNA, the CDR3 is TGTGCCAGCAGTTACTCGACGGTCAGACCTGGAAACACCATATATTTT. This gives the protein CASSYSTVRPGNTIYF.

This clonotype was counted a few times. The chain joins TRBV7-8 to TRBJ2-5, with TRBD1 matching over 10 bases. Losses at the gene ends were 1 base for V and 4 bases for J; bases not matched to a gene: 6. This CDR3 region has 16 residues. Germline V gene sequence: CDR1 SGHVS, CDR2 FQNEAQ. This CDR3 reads CASSLEAGQGGETQYF. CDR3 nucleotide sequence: TGTGCCAGCAGCTTAGAGGCCGGACAGGGGGGAGAGACCCAGTACTTC.

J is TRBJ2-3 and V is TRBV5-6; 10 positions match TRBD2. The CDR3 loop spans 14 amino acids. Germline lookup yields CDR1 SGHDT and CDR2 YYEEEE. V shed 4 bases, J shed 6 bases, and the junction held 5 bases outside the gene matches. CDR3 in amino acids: CASSARGLADTQYF. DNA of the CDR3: TGTGCCAGCAGCGCAAGGGGACTAGCGGATACGCAGTATTTT.

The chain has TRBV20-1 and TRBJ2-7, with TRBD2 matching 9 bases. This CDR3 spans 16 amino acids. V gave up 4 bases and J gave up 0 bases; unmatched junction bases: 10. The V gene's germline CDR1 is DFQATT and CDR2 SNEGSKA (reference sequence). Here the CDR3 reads CSAMGLAGKSSYEQYF. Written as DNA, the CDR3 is TGCAGTGCTATGGGGCTAGCGGGGAAGAGCTCCTACGAGCAGTACTTC.

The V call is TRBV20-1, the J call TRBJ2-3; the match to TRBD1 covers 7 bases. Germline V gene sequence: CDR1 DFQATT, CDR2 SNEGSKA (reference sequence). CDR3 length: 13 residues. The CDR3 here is CSETGFDTDTQYF. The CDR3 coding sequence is TGCAGCGAGACAGGGTTTGATACAGATACGCAGTATTTT.

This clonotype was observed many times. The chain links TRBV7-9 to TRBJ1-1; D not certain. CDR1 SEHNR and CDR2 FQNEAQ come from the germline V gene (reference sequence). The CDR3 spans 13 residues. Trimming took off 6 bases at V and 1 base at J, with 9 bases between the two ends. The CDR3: CASRYTRNTEAFF. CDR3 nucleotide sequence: TGTGCCAGCAGGTACACAAGGAACACTGAAGCTTTCTTT.

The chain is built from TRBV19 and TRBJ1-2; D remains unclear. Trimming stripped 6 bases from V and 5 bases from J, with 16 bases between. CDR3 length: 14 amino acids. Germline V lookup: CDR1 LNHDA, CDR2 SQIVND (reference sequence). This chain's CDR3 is CASSQDGSYYGYTF. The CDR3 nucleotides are TGTGCCAGTAGCCAAGACGGATCGTATTATGGCTACACCTTC.

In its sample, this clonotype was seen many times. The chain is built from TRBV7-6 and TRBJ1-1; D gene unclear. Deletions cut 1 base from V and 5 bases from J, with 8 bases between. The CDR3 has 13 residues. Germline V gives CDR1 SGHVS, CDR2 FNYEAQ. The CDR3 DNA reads TGTGCCAGCAGCTTAGGACACCCGACTGAAGCTTTCTTT. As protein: CASSLGHPTEAFF.

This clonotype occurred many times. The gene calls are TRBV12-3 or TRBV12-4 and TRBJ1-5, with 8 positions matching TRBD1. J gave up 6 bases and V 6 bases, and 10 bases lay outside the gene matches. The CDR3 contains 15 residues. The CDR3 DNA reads TGTGCCAGCAGCTTGGGACAGGAGGCCGGTCAGCCCCAGCATTTT. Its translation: CASSLGQEAGQPQHF.

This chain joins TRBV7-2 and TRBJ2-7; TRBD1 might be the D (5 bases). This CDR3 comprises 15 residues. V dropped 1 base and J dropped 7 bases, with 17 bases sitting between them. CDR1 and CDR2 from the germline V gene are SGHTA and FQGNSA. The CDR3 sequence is CASSLVWGQFNEQYF. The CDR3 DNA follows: TGTGCCAGCAGCTTAGTGTGGGGCCAGTTCAATGAGCAGTACTTC.

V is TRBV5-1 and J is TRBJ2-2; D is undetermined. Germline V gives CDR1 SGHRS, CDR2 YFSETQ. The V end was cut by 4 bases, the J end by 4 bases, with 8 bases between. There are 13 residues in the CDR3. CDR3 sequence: CASSPRTTGELFF. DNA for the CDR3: TGCGCCAGCAGCCCTAGAACCACCGGGGAGCTGTTTTTT. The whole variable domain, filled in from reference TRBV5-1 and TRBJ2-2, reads KAGVTQTPRYLIKTRGQQVTLSCSPISGHRSVSWYQQTPGQGLQFLFEYFSETQRNKGNFPGRFSGRQFSNSRSEMNVSTLELGDSALYLCASSPRTTGELFFGEGSRLTVL.

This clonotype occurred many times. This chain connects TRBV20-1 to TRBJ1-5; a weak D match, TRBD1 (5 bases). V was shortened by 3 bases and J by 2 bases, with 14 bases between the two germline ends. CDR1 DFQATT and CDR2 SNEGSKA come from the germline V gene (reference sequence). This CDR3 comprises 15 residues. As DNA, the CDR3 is TGCAGTGCTAGGGCTGGGACCGGGGGCAATCAGCCCCAGCATTTT. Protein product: CSARAGTGGNQPQHF.

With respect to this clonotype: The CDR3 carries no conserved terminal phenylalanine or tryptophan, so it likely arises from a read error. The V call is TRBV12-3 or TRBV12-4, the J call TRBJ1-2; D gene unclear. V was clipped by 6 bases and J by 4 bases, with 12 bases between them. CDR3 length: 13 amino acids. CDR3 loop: CASSPPDGYGYTL. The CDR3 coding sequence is TGTGCCAGCAGCCCGCCGGACGGCTATGGCTACACCCTC.

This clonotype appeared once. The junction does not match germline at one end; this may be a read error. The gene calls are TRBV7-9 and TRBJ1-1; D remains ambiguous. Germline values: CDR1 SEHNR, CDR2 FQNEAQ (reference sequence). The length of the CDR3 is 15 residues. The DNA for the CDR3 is TGCGCCAGCAGCCAAGATGTGGGGATCGGCCTTGGGGCTTTCTTT. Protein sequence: CASSQDVGIGLGAFF.

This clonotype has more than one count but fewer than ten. DNA of the CDR3: TGCGCCAGCAGCCAAGAGCCCACTAGCGGGTCATACGAGCAGTACTTC. This sequence encodes CASSQEPTSGSYEQYF. The J gene is TRBJ2-7, the V gene TRBV4-3; 9 positions match TRBD2. This CDR3 is built from 16 residues. The trim removed 0 bases at V and 4 bases at J, leaving 7 bases unmatched. CDR1 and CDR2 (germline): LGHNA, YSLEER.

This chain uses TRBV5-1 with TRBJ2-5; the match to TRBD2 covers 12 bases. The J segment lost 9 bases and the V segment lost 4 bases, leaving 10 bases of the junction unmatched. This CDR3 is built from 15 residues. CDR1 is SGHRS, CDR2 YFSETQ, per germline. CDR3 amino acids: CASSPGTSGREAQYF. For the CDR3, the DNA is TGCGCCAGCAGCCCGGGGACTAGCGGGCGGGAGGCCCAGTACTTC.

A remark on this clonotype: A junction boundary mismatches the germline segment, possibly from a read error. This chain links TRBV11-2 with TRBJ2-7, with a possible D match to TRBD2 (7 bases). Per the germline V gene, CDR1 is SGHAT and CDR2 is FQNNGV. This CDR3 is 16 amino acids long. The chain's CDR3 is CASSSYGGGLTYKQYF. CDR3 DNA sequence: TGTGCCAGCAGCTCCTATGGGGGGGGGCTGACCTACAAGCAGTACTTC.

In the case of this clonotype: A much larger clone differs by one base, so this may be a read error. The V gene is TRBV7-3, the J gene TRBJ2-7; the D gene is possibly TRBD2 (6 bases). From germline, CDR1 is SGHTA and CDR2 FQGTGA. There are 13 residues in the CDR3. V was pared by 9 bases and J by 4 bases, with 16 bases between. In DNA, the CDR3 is TGTGCCAGTGGCACGGGAGAACATTACGAGCAGTACTTC. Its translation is CASGTGEHYEQYF. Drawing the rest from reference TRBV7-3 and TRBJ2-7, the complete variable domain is GAGVSQTPSNKVTEKGKYVELRCDPISGHTALYWYRQSLGQGPEFLIYFQGTGAADDSGLPNDRFFAVRPEGSVSTLKIQRTERGDSAVYLCASGTGEHYEQYFGPGTRLTVT.

Written as DNA, the CDR3 is TGTGCCAGTAGTGCCTCCCCGACAGGGGCAGGCAATCAGCCCCAGCATTTT. This sequence encodes CASSASPTGAGNQPQHF. The rearrangement links TRBV19 to TRBJ1-5; 8 nucleotides match TRBD1. Per the germline V gene, CDR1 is LNHDA and CDR2 is SQIVND (reference sequence). V lost 5 bases to trimming and J lost 2 bases; unmatched junction nucleotides: 11. This CDR3 has 17 amino acids.

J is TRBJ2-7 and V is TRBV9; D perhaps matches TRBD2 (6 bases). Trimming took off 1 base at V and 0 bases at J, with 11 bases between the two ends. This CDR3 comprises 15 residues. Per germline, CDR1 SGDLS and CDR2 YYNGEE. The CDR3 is CASSVTGGFSYEQYF. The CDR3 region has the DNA TGTGCCAGCAGCGTAACTGGGGGGTTCTCCTACGAGCAGTACTTC.